There are many counts of the clone carrying this T cell receptor (beta chain). Antigen unknown. V was clipped by 0 bases and J by 5 bases; unmatched bases: 5. Germline assignment: CDR1 LNHNV and CDR2 YYDKDF (reference sequence). The CDR3 sequence is 16 residues long. The sample originates from a study of neurological immune-mediated disorders. Across the study: Of the approximately 35 patients who had multiple sclerosis, some 30 had the relapsing-remitting form and 3 had the secondary progressive form.

Study-level points and caveats: None of the features examined (clinical or MRI) was associated with the multiple sclerosis repertoire cluster.

TCRdb re-called the 5' RACE reads with MiXCR, one entry per CDR3 protein. Of about 65,000 distinct CDR3 sequences detected, more than 3.5% appear once; the ten largest clones hold roughly 2.7%. The sample was PBMCs. This sequence originates from a man aged 50-59 years with multiple sclerosis. The rearrangement joins TRBV15 to TRBJ2-3; TRBD1 aligns across 10 bases. The CDR3 region has the DNA TGTGCCACCAGCAGAGATTACGACAGGGGGCGAGATACGCAGTATTTT. This translates into CATSRDYDRGRDTQYF. The whole variable domain, remainder taken from reference TRBV15 and TRBJ2-3, is DAMVIQNPRYQVTQFGKPVTLSCSQTLNHNVMYWYQQKSSQAPKLLFHYYDKDFNNEADTPDNFQSRRPNTSFCFLDIRSPGLGDTAMYLCATSRDYDRGRDTQYFGPGTRLTVL.